This is a list of T cell receptor beta chains from one sample in a study of shared clonotypes between healthy human individuals. TCRdb's table, derived via immunoSEQ multiplex PCR, lists solely in-frame clones and lacks some. The repertoire holds 800,000 to 1,200,000 clones, with about four fifths as singletons. The sample comprised memory CD4+ T cells from PBMCs. These receptors were obtained from a man between 18 and 35 years old in good health. Some clones in this sample may be carry-over from other donors' samples. CDR3s include the opening cysteine and the closing phenylalanine or tryptophan. Fields, in order: J gene, V gene, D gene, clone size, CDR3 DNA, CDR3 protein. A D gene is named only where the DNA matches it firmly. Not every row has a clone size; where given, it reads once, few, many or a size class.

J: TRBJ2-2; V: TRBV6-6; D: -; size: -; DNA: TGTGCCAGCAGTTATTCCGTTGTAACCGGGGAGCTGTTTTTT; CDR3: CASSYSVVTGELFF
J: TRBJ2-3; V: TRBV6-6; D: -; size: -; DNA: TGTGCCAGCAGTTACTCGTTTTTCAGGGGCACAGATACGCAGTATTTT; CDR3: CASSYSFFRGTDTQYF
J: TRBJ2-1; V: TRBV11-2; D: TRBD2; size: -; DNA: TGTGCCAGCAGCCCGACGGTAGCGGGAGGTTACAATGAGCAGTTCTTC; CDR3: CASSPTVAGGYNEQFF
J: TRBJ2-7; V: TRBV10-3; D: -; size: few; DNA: TGTGCCATCAGTGAGGGACATACTTCTTACGAGCAGTACTTC; CDR3: CAISEGHTSYEQYF
J: TRBJ2-7; V: TRBV6-5; D: -; size: -; DNA: TGTGCCAGCACAGCGAGCTCCTACGAGCAGTACTTC; CDR3: CASTASSYEQYF
J: TRBJ2-3; V: TRBV9; D: TRBD2; size: few; DNA: TGTGCCAGCAGCGTAGGGACTAGCGGTCTAGGGGATACGCAGTATTTT; CDR3: CASSVGTSGLGDTQYF
J: TRBJ2-5; V: TRBV28; D: -; size: -; DNA: TGTGCCAGCAGCCAGGGTTCTTGGGAGCAGTACTTC; CDR3: CASSQGSWEQYF
J: TRBJ1-1; V: TRBV5-6; D: -; size: -; DNA: TGTGCCAGCAGCCTCGACACCCTGGGGACTGAAGCTTTCTTT; CDR3: CASSLDTLGTEAFF
J: TRBJ1-2; V: TRBV6-1; D: -; size: once; DNA: TGTGCCAGCAGTGAAGCCCCAGGGTTGCGCTACACCTTC; CDR3: CASSEAPGLRYTF
J: TRBJ2-1; V: TRBV7-2; D: -; size: -; DNA: TGTGCCAGCAGCTATAGCAGGATTACATACAATGAGCAGTTCTTC; CDR3: CASSYSRITYNEQFF
J: TRBJ2-1; V: TRBV5-1; D: -; size: -; DNA: TGCGCCAGCAGCTACGGTGGGCGAGACTACAATGAGCAGTTCTTC; CDR3: CASSYGGRDYNEQFF
J: TRBJ1-2; V: TRBV6-1; D: TRBD1; size: -; DNA: TGTGCCAGCAGTGAAGGGCCGGGACAGAACTATGGCTACACCTTC; CDR3: CASSEGPGQNYGYTF
J: TRBJ1-3; V: TRBV28; D: -; size: -; DNA: TGTGCCAGCAGGGGGTCTGGAAACACCATATATTTT; CDR3: CASRGSGNTIYF
J: TRBJ1-2; V: TRBV28; D: -; size: -; DNA: TGTGCCAGCAGTTTTACCCCAGGGGTCGGCTACACCTTC; CDR3: CASSFTPGVGYTF
J: TRBJ1-2; V: TRBV7-2; D: -; size: -; DNA: TGTGCCAGCAGCTCCTCCGTTGGCTATGGCTACACCTTC; CDR3: CASSSSVGYGYTF
J: TRBJ1-4; V: TRBV11-3; D: -; size: once; DNA: TGTGCCAGCAGCTTAGAGGCAGGGAATACAACTAATGAAAAACTGTTTTTT; CDR3: CASSLEAGNTTNEKLFF
J: TRBJ1-4; V: TRBV6-6; D: -; size: -; DNA: TGTGCCAGCAGATCGGCAGGGTCTACTAATGAAAAACTGTTTTTT; CDR3: CASRSAGSTNEKLFF
J: TRBJ2-7; V: TRBV5-1; D: TRBD2; size: -; DNA: TGCGCCAGCACCCGGGGACTAGCGAATACCTACGAGCAGTACTTC; CDR3: CASTRGLANTYEQYF
J: TRBJ1-1; V: TRBV6-5; D: -; size: -; DNA: TGTGCCAGCAGTTCCCTTCCACCCCCGTTGAACACTGAAGCTTTCTTT; CDR3: CASSSLPPPLNTEAFF
J: TRBJ2-7; V: TRBV30; D: TRBD1; size: many; DNA: TGTGCCTGGAGGGGGGACAGCTCCTACGAGCAGTACTTC; CDR3: CAWRGDSSYEQYF
J: TRBJ2-3; V: TRBV15; D: -; size: -; DNA: TGTGCCACCAGCAAGGGGTATGGTACAGATACGCAGTATTTT; CDR3: CATSKGYGTDTQYF
J: TRBJ1-2; V: TRBV4-3; D: -; size: -; DNA: TGCGCCAGCAGCCAAGAGAGGGGAGGGCGAGCTAACTATGGCTACACCTTC; CDR3: CASSQERGGRANYGYTF
J: TRBJ2-7; V: TRBV5-6; D: TRBD1; size: -; DNA: TGTGCCAGCAGCTTGGGACAGGGGGCCTACGAGCAGTACTTC; CDR3: CASSLGQGAYEQYF
J: TRBJ2-1; V: TRBV27; D: TRBD1; size: -; DNA: TGTGCCAGCAGTCTCCGGGACAGGGGATCCAATGAGCAGTTCTTC; CDR3: CASSLRDRGSNEQFF
J: TRBJ1-4; V: TRBV18; D: -; size: -; DNA: TGTGCCAGCTCACCAGGACAGCTAGAAAAACTGTTTTTT; CDR3: CASSPGQLEKLFF
J: TRBJ1-4; V: TRBV2; D: TRBD1; size: -; DNA: TGTGCCAGCAGTGACGAAAGGGGGCTATTTGAAAAACTGTTTTTT; CDR3: CASSDERGLFEKLFF
J: TRBJ2-5; V: TRBV11-2; D: -; size: -; DNA: TGTGCCAGCAGCTTAGACCCCCAGAAGGCGGAGACCCAGTACTTC; CDR3: CASSLDPQKAETQYF
J: TRBJ1-5; V: TRBV28; D: -; size: once; DNA: TGTGCCAGCACCCCGTTGGGGGAACCCCGTCAGCCCCAGCATTTT; CDR3: CASTPLGEPRQPQHF
J: TRBJ2-7; V: TRBV6-6; D: -; size: -; DNA: TGTGCCAGCAGCCTCTTTGGGGCGAACATCTACGAGCAGTACTTC; CDR3: CASSLFGANIYEQYF
J: TRBJ2-1; V: TRBV28; D: TRBD1; size: -; DNA: TGTGCCAGCAGTTTATTACAGGGGGTGAATGAGCAGTTCTTC; CDR3: CASSLLQGVNEQFF
J: TRBJ2-3; V: TRBV12-5; D: -; size: -; DNA: TGTGCTAGTGCCCGGGACTTTCGCACAGATACGCAGTATTTT; CDR3: CASARDFRTDTQYF
J: TRBJ2-3; V: TRBV13; D: TRBD2; size: -; DNA: TGTGCCAGCAGCTTAAGGGTAGCGGGGAAAGCCACAGATACGCAGTATTTT; CDR3: CASSLRVAGKATDTQYF
J: TRBJ2-5; V: TRBV5-4; D: -; size: -; DNA: TGTGCCAGCAGCTTGGTTGGGGGTGGCCAAGAGACCCAGTACTTC; CDR3: CASSLVGGGQETQYF
J: TRBJ2-5; V: TRBV5-5; D: -; size: once; DNA: TGTGCCAGCAGCTTGGACGGGGGACGTGAGACCCAGTACTTC; CDR3: CASSLDGGRETQYF
J: TRBJ1-1; V: TRBV30; D: -; size: few; DNA: TGTGCCAGGAAAGGGAACAGCAACACTGAAGCTTTCTTT; CDR3: CARKGNSNTEAFF
J: TRBJ2-5; V: TRBV30; D: -; size: -; DNA: TGTGCCTGGGGTGGGGGGGAGACCCAGTACTTC; CDR3: CAWGGGETQYF
J: TRBJ1-2; V: TRBV6-1; D: -; size: -; DNA: TGTGCCAGCAGTGGAAGAGGCAGCCAGACTAACTATGGCTACACCTTC; CDR3: CASSGRGSQTNYGYTF
J: TRBJ2-1; V: TRBV5-1; D: TRBD2; size: -; DNA: TGCGCCAGCACCCCTATATCGGGAGGGCCGTCGGGTGAGCAGTTCTTC; CDR3: CASTPISGGPSGEQFF
J: TRBJ2-3; V: TRBV4-1; D: -; size: -; DNA: TGCGCCAGCAGCGGACGCCAGAGCACAGATACGCAGTATTTT; CDR3: CASSGRQSTDTQYF
J: TRBJ2-2; V: TRBV4-3; D: -; size: -; DNA: TGCGCCAGCAGCCAAGTCGTGGGTTGGGGGGAGCTGTTTTTT; CDR3: CASSQVVGWGELFF
J: TRBJ1-1; V: TRBV5-1; D: -; size: -; DNA: TGCGCCAGCAACGGACCCGGCCCTGAAGCTTTCTTT; CDR3: CASNGPGPEAFF
J: TRBJ2-7; V: TRBV7-9; D: -; size: -; DNA: TGTGCCAGCAGCTTAGTAGTAAACGAGCAGTACTTC; CDR3: CASSLVVNEQYF
J: TRBJ1-5; V: TRBV28; D: -; size: -; DNA: TGTGCCAGCAGCCCTCTTAATCAGCCCCAGCATTTT; CDR3: CASSPLNQPQHF
J: TRBJ2-7; V: TRBV6-5; D: -; size: -; DNA: TGTGCCAGCAGAGGTTGGACCCGGGACCTAAACGAGCAGTACTTC; CDR3: CASRGWTRDLNEQYF
J: TRBJ2-5; V: TRBV7-9; D: TRBD2; size: -; DNA: TGTGCCAGCAGTCGCCCCGGGGGGAGGCCTCAAGAGACCCAGTACTTC; CDR3: CASSRPGGRPQETQYF
J: TRBJ2-2; V: TRBV5-1; D: -; size: -; DNA: TGCGCCAGCAGCTTGCTTCCCACCGGGGAGCTGTTTTTT; CDR3: CASSLLPTGELFF
J: TRBJ2-2; V: TRBV29-1; D: TRBD1; size: -; DNA: TGCAGCGTTATTCAGGGGGCGAGCACCGGGGAGCTGTTTTTT; CDR3: CSVIQGASTGELFF
J: TRBJ1-4; V: TRBV6-5; D: -; size: -; DNA: TGTGCCAGCAGCCCCACCGGGGCGAATAAAAAACTGTTTTTT; CDR3: CASSPTGANKKLFF
J: TRBJ1-1; V: TRBV11-2; D: -; size: few; DNA: TGTGCCAGCAGCTCATCGGGACTATGGGGGACTGAAGCTTTCTTT; CDR3: CASSSSGLWGTEAFF
J: TRBJ2-7; V: TRBV7-9; D: TRBD1; size: once; DNA: TGTGCCAGCAGCCTCGGACAGGGGGCATACGAGCAGTACTTC; CDR3: CASSLGQGAYEQYF
J: TRBJ2-5; V: TRBV2; D: -; size: -; DNA: TGTGCCAGCACGCTGGAACCTGGGACCCAGTACTTC; CDR3: CASTLEPGTQYF
J: TRBJ2-4; V: TRBV27; D: -; size: -; DNA: TGTGCCAGCAGTCCCCGGACAGCTGCCAAAAACATTCAGTACTTC; CDR3: CASSPRTAAKNIQYF
J: TRBJ2-2; V: TRBV7-2; D: -; size: -; DNA: TGTGCCAGCAGCTTTTCCCCAGGGAGCACCGGGGAGCTGTTTTTT; CDR3: CASSFSPGSTGELFF
J: TRBJ2-7; V: TRBV10-3; D: -; size: once; DNA: TGTGCCATCAGTGAGCCGCCCCCGGGGCTCCACGAGCAGTACTTC; CDR3: CAISEPPPGLHEQYF
J: TRBJ2-7; V: TRBV5-1; D: TRBD2; size: few; DNA: TGCGCCAGCAGCACCGACGCGGGAGCCACCTACGAGCAGTACTTC; CDR3: CASSTDAGATYEQYF
J: TRBJ2-3; V: TRBV6-1; D: -; size: -; DNA: TGTGCCAGCAGTGAAGCCCTTACTAGCACAGATACGCAGTATTTT; CDR3: CASSEALTSTDTQYF
J: TRBJ2-6; V: TRBV5-8; D: TRBD1; size: -; DNA: TGTGCCAGCATATACAGGGGATACTTCTCTGGGGCCAACGTCCTGACTTTC; CDR3: CASIYRGYFSGANVLTF